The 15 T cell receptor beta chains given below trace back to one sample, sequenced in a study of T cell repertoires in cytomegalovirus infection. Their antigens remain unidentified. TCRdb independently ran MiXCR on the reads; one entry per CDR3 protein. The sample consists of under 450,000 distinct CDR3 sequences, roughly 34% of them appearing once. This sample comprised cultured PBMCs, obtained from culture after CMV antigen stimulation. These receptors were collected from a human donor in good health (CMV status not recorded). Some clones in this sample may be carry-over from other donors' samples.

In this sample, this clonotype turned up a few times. The CDR3 reads CAIRTLSTIYF. CDR3 DNA: TGTGCCATCAGAACGTTATCCACCATATATTTT. The chain joins TRBV10-3 to TRBJ1-3; no firm D call. Germline V CDR1 and CDR2: ENHRY, SYGVKD. V lost 6 bases and J 9 bases, leaving 9 bases between the germline ends. The CDR3 contains 11 residues.

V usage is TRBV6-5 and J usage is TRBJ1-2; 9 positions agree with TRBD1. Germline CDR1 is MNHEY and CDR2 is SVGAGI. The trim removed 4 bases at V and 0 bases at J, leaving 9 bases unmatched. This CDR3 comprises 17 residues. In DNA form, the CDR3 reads TGTGCCAGCAGTTTCGCGGACAGGGGAGACCCTAACTATGGCTACACCTTC. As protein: CASSFADRGDPNYGYTF.

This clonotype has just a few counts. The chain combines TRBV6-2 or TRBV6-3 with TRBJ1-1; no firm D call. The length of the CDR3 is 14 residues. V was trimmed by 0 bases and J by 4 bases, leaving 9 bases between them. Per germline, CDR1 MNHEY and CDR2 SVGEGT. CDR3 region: CASSYSTGSTEAFF. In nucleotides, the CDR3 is TGTGCCAGCAGTTACTCGACTGGGTCCACTGAAGCTTTCTTT.

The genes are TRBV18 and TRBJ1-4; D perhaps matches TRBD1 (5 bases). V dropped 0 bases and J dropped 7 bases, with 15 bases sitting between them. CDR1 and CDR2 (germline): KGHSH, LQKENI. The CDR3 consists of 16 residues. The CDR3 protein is CASSPPVSRVSEKLFF. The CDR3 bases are TGTGCCAGCTCACCACCGGTTTCCAGGGTATCTGAAAAACTGTTTTTT. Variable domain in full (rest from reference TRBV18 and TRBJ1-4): NAGVMQNPRHLVRRRGQEARLRCSPMKGHSHVYWYRQLPEEGLKFMVYLQKENIIDESGMPKERFSAEFPKEGPSILRIQQVVRGDSAAYFCASSPPVSRVSEKLFFGSGTQLSVL.

CDR3 sequence: CASSLLPPRGRETQYF. The DNA of the CDR3 is TGTGCCAGCAGTTTGCTACCCCCGAGGGGCAGAGAGACCCAGTACTTC. The chain joins TRBV28 to TRBJ2-5; D is possibly TRBD1 or TRBD2 (5 bases each). Per the germline V gene, CDR1 is MDHEN and CDR2 is SYDVKM. Trimming cost V 3 bases and J 4 bases, with 18 bases left between them. The CDR3 is 16 amino acids.

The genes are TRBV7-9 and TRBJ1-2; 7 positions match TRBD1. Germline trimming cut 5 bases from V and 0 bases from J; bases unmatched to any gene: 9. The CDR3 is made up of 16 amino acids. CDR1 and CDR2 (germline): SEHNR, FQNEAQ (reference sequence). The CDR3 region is CASSPWGRGANYGYTF. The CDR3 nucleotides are TGTGCCAGCAGCCCATGGGGCAGGGGGGCTAACTATGGCTACACCTTC.

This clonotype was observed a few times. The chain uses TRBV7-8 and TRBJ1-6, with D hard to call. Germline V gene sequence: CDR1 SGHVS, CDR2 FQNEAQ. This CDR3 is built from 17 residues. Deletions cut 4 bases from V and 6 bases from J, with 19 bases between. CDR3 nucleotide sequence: TGTGCCAGCAGCTCACAGCCGGTGTCGCCACCTAATTCACCCCTCCACTTT. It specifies CASSSQPVSPPNSPLHF.

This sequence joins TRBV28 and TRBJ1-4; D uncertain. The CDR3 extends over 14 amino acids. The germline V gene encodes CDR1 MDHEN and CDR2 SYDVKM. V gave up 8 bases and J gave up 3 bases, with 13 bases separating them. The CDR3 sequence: CASGLRGSNEKLFF. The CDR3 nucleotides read TGTGCCAGCGGGCTACGAGGGTCTAATGAAAAACTGTTTTTT.

CDR3 protein: CASSFRDFTNTGELFF. CDR3 coding DNA: TGTGCCAGCAGCTTCAGGGACTTTACCAACACCGGGGAGCTGTTTTTT. The chain recombines TRBV7-8 with TRBJ2-2, with D possibly TRBD2 on 6 matching bases. Germline assignment: CDR1 SGHVS and CDR2 FQNEAQ. Trimming shortened V by 3 bases and J by 2 bases, and 13 bases separated the two germline ends. The CDR3 loop spans 16 amino acids.

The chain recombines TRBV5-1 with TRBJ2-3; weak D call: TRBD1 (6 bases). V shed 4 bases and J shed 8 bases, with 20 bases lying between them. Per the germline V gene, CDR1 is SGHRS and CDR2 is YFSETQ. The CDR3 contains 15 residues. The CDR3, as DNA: TGCGCCAGCAGCGTACAAGTCCACTCACAGGGTACGCAGTATTTT. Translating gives CASSVQVHSQGTQYF.

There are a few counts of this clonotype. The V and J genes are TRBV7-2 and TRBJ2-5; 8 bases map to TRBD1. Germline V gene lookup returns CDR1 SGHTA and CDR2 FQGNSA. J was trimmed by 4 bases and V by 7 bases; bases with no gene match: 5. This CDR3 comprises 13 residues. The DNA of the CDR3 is TGTGCCAGCACCCCAACAGGGGGAGAGACCCAGTACTTC. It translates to CASTPTGGETQYF.

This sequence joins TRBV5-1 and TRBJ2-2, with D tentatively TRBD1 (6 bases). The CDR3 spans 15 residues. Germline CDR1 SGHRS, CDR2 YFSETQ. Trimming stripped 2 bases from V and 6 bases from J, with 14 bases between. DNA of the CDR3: TGCGCCAGCAGCTTAGGACAGACTGTGGCCGGGGAGCTGTTTTTT. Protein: CASSLGQTVAGELFF.

CDR3 bases: TGTGCCAGCAGCCACGATTCTTGGTCTAGGGATCAGCCCCAGCATTTT. It specifies CASSHDSWSRDQPQHF. This sequence joins TRBV12-3 or TRBV12-4 and TRBJ1-5; D uncertain. The CDR3 has 16 amino acids. Trimming pared 6 bases from V and 5 bases from J, leaving 20 bases between.

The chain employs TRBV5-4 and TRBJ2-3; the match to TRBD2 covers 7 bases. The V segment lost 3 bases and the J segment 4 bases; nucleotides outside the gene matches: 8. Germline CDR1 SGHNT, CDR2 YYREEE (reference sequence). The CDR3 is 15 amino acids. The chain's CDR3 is CASSWGRGAADTQYF. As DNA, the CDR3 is TGTGCCAGCAGCTGGGGGAGGGGAGCGGCAGATACGCAGTATTTT.

The CDR3 DNA is TGTGCCAGCAGTTTCAGGACAAATGAAAAACTGTTTTTT. Protein: CASSFRTNEKLFF. V gene TRBV12-3 or TRBV12-4 combines with J gene TRBJ1-4, with D perhaps matching TRBD1 (5 bases). V was clipped by 3 bases and J by 5 bases, with 7 bases between them. This CDR3 contains 13 residues.